This is a list of T cell receptor beta chains from one sample in a study of blood T cell repertoires in COVID-19. The assay was immunoSEQ multiplex PCR, and TCRdb's table has in-frame clones only and misses some. The top ten hold roughly 0.73% of the sample, which has tens of thousands of clones, roughly 90% seen once. The sequencing input was peripheral blood. All receptors come from a woman aged 80 or older with acute or convalescent COVID-19. Both conserved end residues are part of each CDR3. A D gene is named only where the DNA matches it firmly.

J | V | D | CDR3
TRBJ2-1 | TRBV19 | - | CASSRTSSSYNEQFF
TRBJ2-7 | TRBV5-4 | - | CASSLDQTAYERYF
TRBJ2-3 | TRBV28 | - | CASSSTSLLDTQYF
TRBJ1-6 | TRBV9 | - | CASSVGGDNSPLHF
TRBJ1-2 | TRBV10-3 | - | CAISESYLQGGYGYTF
TRBJ1-6 | TRBV6-1 | - | CASSAAFFSPLHF
TRBJ2-1 | TRBV18 | TRBD2 | CASSPIELAGRSSYNEQFF
TRBJ2-3 | TRBV7-9 | TRBD1 | CASSLVERQGRPDTQYF
TRBJ1-5 | TRBV24-1 | - | CATSDPLDRSNQPQHF
TRBJ2-2 | TRBV7-3 | - | CASSITNTGELFF
TRBJ2-7 | TRBV9 | TRBD2 | CASSATSGSYEQYF
TRBJ2-2 | TRBV7-3 | - | CASERTPNTGELFF
TRBJ1-6 | TRBV18 | TRBD1 | CASSPSMGQGHSPLHF
TRBJ1-6 | TRBV2 | TRBD1 | CASSPGQAQAPLHF
TRBJ1-5 | TRBV27 | - | CASSLGGGGQPQHF
TRBJ1-1 | TRBV10-1 | - | CASSELSGSMNTEAFF
TRBJ1-1 | TRBV10-3 | - | CAISRLTNTEAFF
TRBJ2-3 | TRBV29-1 | - | CSGSGDTDTQYF
TRBJ1-6 | TRBV28 | - | CASSFGGSGYSNSPLHF
TRBJ2-1 | TRBV5-1 | - | CASSLGPGRRSYNEQFF
TRBJ1-3 | TRBV5-1 | TRBD1 | CASSRDRSYSGNTIYF
TRBJ1-4 | TRBV7-8 | - | CASSPGLEKLFF
TRBJ1-2 | TRBV3-1/TRBV3-2 | - | CASSRVPNYGYTF
TRBJ2-7 | TRBV27 | TRBD1 | CASSLSGQGRSRGEQYF
TRBJ2-1 | TRBV29-1 | TRBD2 | CSVDVYGGTSSYNEQFF
TRBJ2-3 | TRBV4-3 | - | CASSQVGGGGTDTQYF
TRBJ2-1 | TRBV6-2/TRBV6-3 | TRBD1 | CASSRDRGANEQFF
TRBJ2-5 | TRBV6-6 | TRBD2 | CASSSMLAGGETQYF
TRBJ1-2 | TRBV6-5 | - | CASTSDPGGRYGYTF
TRBJ1-6 | TRBV3-1/TRBV3-2 | TRBD1 | CASSRRQGAGSPLHF
TRBJ1-2 | TRBV12-3/TRBV12-4 | - | CASSSFRGIGYTF
TRBJ1-1 | TRBV19 | - | CASSIALRWTEAFF
TRBJ1-5 | TRBV27 | TRBD1 | CASSWTGGVMGSQPQHF
TRBJ2-1 | TRBV7-6 | TRBD2 | CASSFSGSPYNEQFF
TRBJ2-5 | TRBV3-1/TRBV3-2 | TRBD2 | CASSQVLAGGETQYF
TRBJ2-2 | TRBV5-1 | TRBD1 | CASSLFTGDSTGELFF
TRBJ1-5 | TRBV7-9 | - | CASSLVGGADNQPQHF
TRBJ2-5 | TRBV7-7 | TRBD1 | CASSLDRGRGGTQYF
TRBJ1-5 | TRBV19 | - | CASSLVVGNQPQHF
TRBJ2-5 | TRBV2 | TRBD1 | CASSEGTGRWETQYF
TRBJ1-1 | TRBV5-4 | TRBD1 | CASSLAGGRDTEAFF
TRBJ2-5 | TRBV5-1 | TRBD1 | CASSLGGQGGFETQYF
TRBJ1-2 | TRBV6-5 | TRBD1 | CASSFDRVSGYTF
TRBJ1-1 | TRBV12-5 | TRBD1 | CASGPGQANTEAFF
TRBJ2-2 | TRBV29-1 | TRBD1 | CSVDQGQGGIGELFF
TRBJ1-6 | TRBV6-5 | - | CASKRGIGNSPLHF
TRBJ1-1 | TRBV5-8 | TRBD1 | CASSFRQGRTEAFF
TRBJ1-1 | TRBV19 | - | CASSMSANPRTEAFF